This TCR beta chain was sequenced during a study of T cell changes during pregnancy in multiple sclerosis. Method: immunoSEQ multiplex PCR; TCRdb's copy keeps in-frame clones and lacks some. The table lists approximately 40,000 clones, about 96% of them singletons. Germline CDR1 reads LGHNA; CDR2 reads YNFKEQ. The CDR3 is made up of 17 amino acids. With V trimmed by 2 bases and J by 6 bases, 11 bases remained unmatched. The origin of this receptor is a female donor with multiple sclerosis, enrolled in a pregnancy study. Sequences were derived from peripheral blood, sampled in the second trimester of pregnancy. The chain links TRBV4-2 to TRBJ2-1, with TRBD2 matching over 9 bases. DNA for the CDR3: TGTGCCAGCAGCCAACTGGGGGTGCGGGGGGGCCCCAATGAGCAGTTCTTC. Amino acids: CASSQLGVRGGPNEQFF.